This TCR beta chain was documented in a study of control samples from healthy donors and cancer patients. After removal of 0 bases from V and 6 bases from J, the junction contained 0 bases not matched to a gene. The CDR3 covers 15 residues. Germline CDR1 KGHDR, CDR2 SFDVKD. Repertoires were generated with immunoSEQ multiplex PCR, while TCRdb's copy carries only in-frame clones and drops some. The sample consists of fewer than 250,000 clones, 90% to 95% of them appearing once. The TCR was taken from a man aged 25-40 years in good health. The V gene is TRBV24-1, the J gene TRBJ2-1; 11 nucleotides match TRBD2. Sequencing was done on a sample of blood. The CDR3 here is CATSDLGTSGNEQFF. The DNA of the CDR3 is TGTGCCACCAGTGATTTGGGGACTAGCGGCAATGAGCAGTTCTTC.